The entry that follows covers one T cell receptor beta chain sequence. As yet, its antigen is unknown. CDR3 length: 15 amino acids. V was pared by 5 bases and J by 0 bases, with 4 bases of the junction left unmatched. PCR was performed a second time for roughly 7 to 11 cycles using a sample-barcoded 5' primer and a J-beta primer mix. TCRdb independently ran MiXCR on the 5' RACE reads; one entry per CDR3 protein. Found here are about 2 million distinct CDR3 sequences, about 49% of them singletons; the top ten hold about 2.1%. The data are from a study of blood T cells in healthy people across ages. Broader study findings: Changes seen in expanded clonotypes were possibly confounded by donor CMV status left unknown. Long-lived donors carried more naive CD4+ cells and greater diversity than aged donors. Those diversity estimates obtained from one million T cells were thought to be underestimates.

The draw of peripheral blood yielded about 10 milliliters from each donor. This TCR was sampled from a woman in her thirties or forties in good health. This chain uses TRBV12-3 or TRBV12-4 with TRBJ2-3; 8 bases fit TRBD2. Sequencing was performed on blood. DNA for the CDR3: TGTGCCAGCAGTATAGAGCGGGGGAGCACAGATACGCAGTATTTT. Encoded protein: CASSIERGSTDTQYF.